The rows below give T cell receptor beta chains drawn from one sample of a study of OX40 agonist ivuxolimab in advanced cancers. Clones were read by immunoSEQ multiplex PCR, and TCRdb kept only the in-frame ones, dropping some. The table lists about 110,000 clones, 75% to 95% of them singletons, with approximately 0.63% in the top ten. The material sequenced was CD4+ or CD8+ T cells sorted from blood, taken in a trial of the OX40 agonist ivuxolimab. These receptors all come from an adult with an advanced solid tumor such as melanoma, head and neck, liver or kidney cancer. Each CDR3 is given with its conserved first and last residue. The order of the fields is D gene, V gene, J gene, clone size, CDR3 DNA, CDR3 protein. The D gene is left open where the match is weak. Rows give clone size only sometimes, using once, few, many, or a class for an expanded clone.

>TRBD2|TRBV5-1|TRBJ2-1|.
TGCGCCAGCAGCTTGGGGCTAGCGGGCTCTACAGGTGAGCAGTTCTTC
CASSLGLAGSTGEQFF
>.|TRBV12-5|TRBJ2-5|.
TGTGCTAGTGGCTTCGGACAGTCGGAAGAGACCCAGTACTTC
CASGFGQSEETQYF
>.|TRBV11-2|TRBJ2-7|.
TGTGCCAGCAGCTTAGTTACGGGGGTCTACGAGCAGTACTTC
CASSLVTGVYEQYF
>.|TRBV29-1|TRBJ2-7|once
TGCAGCGTTGAAGATCAGGGGAAAGTCTACGGGCAGTACTTC
CSVEDQGKVYGQYF
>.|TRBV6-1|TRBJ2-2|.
TGTGCCAGCAGTGAAGCCGTTCCCGGGGAGCTGTTTTTT
CASSEAVPGELFF
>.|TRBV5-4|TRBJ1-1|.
TGTGCCAGCAGCTTTCTAGGGACTTTTAACACTGAAGCTTTCTTT
CASSFLGTFNTEAFF
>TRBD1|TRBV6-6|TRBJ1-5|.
TGTGCCAGCAGACCGACAGGGGGCGCCGGTCAGCCCCAGCATTTT
CASRPTGGAGQPQHF
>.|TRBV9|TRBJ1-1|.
TGTGCCAGCAGCGCCGGCCGGGGGCAAACAGACACTGAAGCTTTCTTT
CASSAGRGQTDTEAFF
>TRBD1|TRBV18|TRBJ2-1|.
TGTGCCAGCTCACCCGATATGACAGGGGGCAGGTACAATGAGCAGTTCTTC
CASSPDMTGGRYNEQFF
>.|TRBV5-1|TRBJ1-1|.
TGCGCCAGCAGCCAAGGCGGAGGGGGAGTCACTGAAGCTTTCTTT
CASSQGGGGVTEAFF
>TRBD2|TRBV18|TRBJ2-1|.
TGTGCCAGCTCACCCGGGAGGGGGGTCGGTGAGCAGTTCTTC
CASSPGRGVGEQFF
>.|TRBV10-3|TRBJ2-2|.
TGTGCCATCAGTGAGAGGGCTAGCCGAGACACCGGGGAGCTGTTTTTT
CAISERASRDTGELFF
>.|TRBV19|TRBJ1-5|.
TGTGCCAGTAGTATCGGGTCTGGGGGTATGGGCAATCAGCCCCAGCATTTT
CASSIGSGGMGNQPQHF
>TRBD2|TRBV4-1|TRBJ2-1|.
TGCGCCAGCAGCCAACCTCCGGGACTAGCTCCAAATGAGCAGTTCTTC
CASSQPPGLAPNEQFF
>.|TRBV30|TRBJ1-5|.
TGTGCCTGGAGTGACAGCCCCGTAACGCCCCAGCATTTT
CAWSDSPVTPQHF
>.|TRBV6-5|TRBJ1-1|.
TGTGCCAGCAGAGCGGGGGGAGGGGGGACTGAAGCTTTCTTT
CASRAGGGGTEAFF
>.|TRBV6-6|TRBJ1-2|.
TGTGCCAGCAATATACAGGTTCCGTCAACCTATGGCTACACCTTC
CASNIQVPSTYGYTF
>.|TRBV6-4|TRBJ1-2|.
TGTGCCAGCAGTGACAGGGGTAATGGCTACACCTTC
CASSDRGNGYTF
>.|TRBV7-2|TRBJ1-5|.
TGTGCCAGCAGCTTAATCGGGGATCAGCCCCAGCATTTT
CASSLIGDQPQHF
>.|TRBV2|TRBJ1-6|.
TGTGCCAGCAGTGTTGACAGCTATAATTCACCCCTCCACTTT
CASSVDSYNSPLHF
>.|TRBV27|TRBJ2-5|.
TGTGCCAGCAGTTCCAGGGATCCTCTCAAGACCCAGTACTTC
CASSSRDPLKTQYF
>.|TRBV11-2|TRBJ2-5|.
TGTGCCAGCAGCTTAGATGGGACTGAGGGAGAGACCCAGTACTTC
CASSLDGTEGETQYF
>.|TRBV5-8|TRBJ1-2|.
TGTGCCAGCAGCTTGGAGGACTATGGCTACACCTTC
CASSLEDYGYTF
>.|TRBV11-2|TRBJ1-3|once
TGTGCCAGCAGCTTAGATAATACAGTTACCTATTTT
CASSLDNTVTYF
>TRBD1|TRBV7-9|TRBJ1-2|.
TGTGCCAGCAGCTTCACAGGGGGGGATGGCTACACCTTC
CASSFTGGDGYTF
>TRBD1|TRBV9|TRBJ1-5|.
TGTGCCAGCAGCAAGGCAGGGGGGCAGCCCCAGCATTTT
CASSKAGGQPQHF
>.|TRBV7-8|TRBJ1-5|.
TGTGCCAGCAGCTTAGCCCCTGGGGGCAATCAGCCCCAGCATTTT
CASSLAPGGNQPQHF
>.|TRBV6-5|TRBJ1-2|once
TGTGCCAGCAGTGAAGGCGGCACAGTATACTTC
CASSEGGTVYF
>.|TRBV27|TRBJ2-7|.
TGTGCCAGCAGCTTAAGACAGTTCTCCTACGAGCAGTACTTC
CASSLRQFSYEQYF
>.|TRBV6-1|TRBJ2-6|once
TGTGCCGCTTCTGGGGCCAACGTCCTGACTTTC
CAASGANVLTF
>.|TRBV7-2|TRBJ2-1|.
TGTGCCAGCAGCCCGGGGGTGGTTGTCAATGAGCAGTTCTTC
CASSPGVVVNEQFF
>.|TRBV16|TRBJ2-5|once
TGTGCCAGCAGCCCTCAGGGAGAGACCCAGTACTTC
CASSPQGETQYF
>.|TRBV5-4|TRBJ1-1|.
TGTGCCAGCAGCTTGGAGCTGGGAAGGGGGACTGAAGCTTTCTTT
CASSLELGRGTEAFF
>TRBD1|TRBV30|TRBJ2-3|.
TGTGCCTGGAGGGGACAGGGACCTAGCACAGATACGCAGTATTTT
CAWRGQGPSTDTQYF
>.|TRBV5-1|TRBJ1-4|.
TGCGCCAGCAGCTTGGGGGACAACAATGAAAAACTGTTTTTT
CASSLGDNNEKLFF
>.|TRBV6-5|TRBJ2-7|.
TGTGCCAGCAGTGAACATAGAGCCTACGAGCAGTACTTC
CASSEHRAYEQYF
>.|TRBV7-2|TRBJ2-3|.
TGTGCCAGCAGCTTAGGAGCGGGTACAGATACGCAGTATTTT
CASSLGAGTDTQYF
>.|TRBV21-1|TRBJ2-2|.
TGTGCCAGCGGACTCGAATTTACCGGGGAGCTGTTTTTT
CASGLEFTGELFF
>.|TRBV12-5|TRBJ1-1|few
TGTGCTAGTGGTTTGGGAACTACCAGTTTTCTAAACACTGAAGCTTTCTTT
CASGLGTTSFLNTEAFF
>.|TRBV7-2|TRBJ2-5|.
TGTGCCAGCAGCTTGTACGGGCTAGCACAAGAGACCCAGTACTTC
CASSLYGLAQETQYF
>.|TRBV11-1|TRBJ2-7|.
TGTGCCAGCAGCTTCCAACAGGAAATCTCCTACGAGCAGTACTTC
CASSFQQEISYEQYF
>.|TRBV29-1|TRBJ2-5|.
TGCAGCATGACGCAGGTGACCAAAGAGACCCAGTACTTC
CSMTQVTKETQYF
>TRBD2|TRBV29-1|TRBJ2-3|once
TGCAGCGTTAGCGGGAGCGCTGGGTCAGATACGCAGTATTTT
CSVSGSAGSDTQYF
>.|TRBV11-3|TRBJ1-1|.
TGTGCCAGCAGCTTAGGACAGGCCAACACTGAAGCTTTCTTT
CASSLGQANTEAFF
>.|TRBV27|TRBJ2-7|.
TGTGCCAGCAGTTTTCTCAACGAGCAGTACTTC
CASSFLNEQYF
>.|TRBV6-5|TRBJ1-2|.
TGTGCCACCCAAATGGGGAACTATGGCTACACCTTC
CATQMGNYGYTF
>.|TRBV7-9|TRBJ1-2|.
TGTGCCAGCAGCCGTCTGAGGGGGGAGGACTATGGCTACACCTTC
CASSRLRGEDYGYTF
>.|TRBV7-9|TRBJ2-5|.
TGTGCCAGCAGCTTAGTGGCAGAAGAGACCCAGTACTTC
CASSLVAEETQYF
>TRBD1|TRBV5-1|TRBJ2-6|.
TGCGCCAGCACACCACAGGGGGTTGGCGGGGCCAACGTCCTGACTTTC
CASTPQGVGGANVLTF
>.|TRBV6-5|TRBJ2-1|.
TGTGCCAGCAGTTACTCTAATGACATCTCCTACAATGAGCAGTTCTTC
CASSYSNDISYNEQFF
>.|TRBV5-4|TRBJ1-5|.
TGTGCCAGCAGCTTGGGGGCAGGCCCGAATCAGCCCCAGCATTTT
CASSLGAGPNQPQHF
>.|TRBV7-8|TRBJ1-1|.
TGTGCCAGCAGCTTAGAAGGCGGTCTAAGTGGAGCTTTCTTT
CASSLEGGLSGAFF
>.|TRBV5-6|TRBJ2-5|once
TGTGCCAGCAGCTTGGCCCCGACGGAGGAGACCCAGTACTTC
CASSLAPTEETQYF